Sequencing of this TCR beta chain was carried out in a study of response to subunit inactivated influenza vaccine. Study conclusions and caveats: Authors proposed each seasonal influenza vaccination draws in few new T cells.

Germline CDR1 reads SEHNR; CDR2 reads FQNEAQ (reference sequence). The CDR3 covers 14 residues. V was clipped by 1 base and J by 10 bases, with 14 bases between them. TCRdb analysed the RT-PCR reads with MiXCR anew, one entry per CDR3 protein. The sample yields under 800,000 distinct CDR3 sequences, approximately 13% seen once. On this clonotype: Its antigen is currently unknown.

The V gene is TRBV7-9, the J gene TRBJ1-5; a weak D match, TRBD1 (5 bases). Material: PBMCs from blood, obtained roughly 15 days before vaccination. The TCR comes from a man between 50 and 59 years old who received an inactivated influenza vaccine. As DNA, the CDR3 is TGTGCCAGCAGCTTAGAGGGGCCCTATACACCCCAGCATTTT. This sequence encodes CASSLEGPYTPQHF.